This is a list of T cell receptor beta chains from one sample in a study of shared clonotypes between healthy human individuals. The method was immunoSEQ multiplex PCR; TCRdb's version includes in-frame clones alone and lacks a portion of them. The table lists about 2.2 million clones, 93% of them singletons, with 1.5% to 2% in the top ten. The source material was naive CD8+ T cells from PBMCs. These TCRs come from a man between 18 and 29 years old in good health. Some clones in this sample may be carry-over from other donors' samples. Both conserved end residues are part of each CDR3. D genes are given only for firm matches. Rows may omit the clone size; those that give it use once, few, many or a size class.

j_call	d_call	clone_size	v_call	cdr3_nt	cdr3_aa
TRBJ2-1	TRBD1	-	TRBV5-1	TGCGCCAGCAGCTGGACGGGACAGGGCCTCAATGAGCAGTTCTTC	CASSWTGQGLNEQFF
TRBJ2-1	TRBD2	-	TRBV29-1	TGCAGCGCGGGGGGGGACTCGCTGTTCTTC	CSAGGDSLFF
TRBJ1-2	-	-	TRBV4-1	TGCGCCAGCGGAAACACCGGGACGCCTTGGGGCTACACCTTC	CASGNTGTPWGYTF
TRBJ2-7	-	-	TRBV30	TGTGCCTGGAGTGTCAGAACCTACGAGCAGTACTTC	CAWSVRTYEQYF
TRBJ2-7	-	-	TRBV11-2	TGTGCCAGCACCTACGCCAGAGGGACCGGCTCCTACGAGCAGTACTTC	CASTYARGTGSYEQYF
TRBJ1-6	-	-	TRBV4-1	TGCGCCAGCAGCCAATCTCGTGGCCTTAATTCACCCCTCCACTTT	CASSQSRGLNSPLHF
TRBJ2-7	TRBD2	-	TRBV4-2	TGTGCCAGCAGCCAAGAGGTGGCGGGACTAGCGGGAGATAGCTACGAGCAGTACTTC	CASSQEVAGLAGDSYEQYF
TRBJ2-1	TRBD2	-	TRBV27	TGTGCCAGCAGTTTTTGGTCGGGAGGTGCCTACAATGAGCAGTTCTTC	CASSFWSGGAYNEQFF
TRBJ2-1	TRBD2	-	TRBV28	TGTGCCAGCAGTGGGTCGAGCGGGAACGGGCCGACCAATGAGCAGTTCTTC	CASSGSSGNGPTNEQFF
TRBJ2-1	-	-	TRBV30	TGTGCCTGGAGGTGGGGAAATGAGCAGTTCTTC	CAWRWGNEQFF
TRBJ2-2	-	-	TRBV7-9	TGTGCCAGCAGAGCGCGGGACAGCACCGGGGAGCTGTTTTTT	CASRARDSTGELFF
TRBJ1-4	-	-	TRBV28	TGTGCCAGCAGTTTTATTGTGGGACGAGACGACGAAAAACTGTTTTTT	CASSFIVGRDDEKLFF
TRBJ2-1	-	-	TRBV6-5	TGTGCCAGCAGTGACAACTCCTACAATGAGCAGTTCTTC	CASSDNSYNEQFF
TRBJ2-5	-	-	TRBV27	TGTGCCAGCTCGGGGCTGGAAGAGACCCAGTACTTC	CASSGLEETQYF
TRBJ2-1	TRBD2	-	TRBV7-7	TGTGCCAGCAGCCTGCGGACTAGCGGGTACAATGAGCAGTTCTTC	CASSLRTSGYNEQFF
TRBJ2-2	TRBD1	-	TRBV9	TGTGCCAGCAGACAGGGGGCCGGGGAGCTGTTTTTT	CASRQGAGELFF
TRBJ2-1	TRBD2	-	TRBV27	TGTGCCAGCAGACTAGCGGGAGGGCCGAGTGAGCAGTTCTTC	CASRLAGGPSEQFF
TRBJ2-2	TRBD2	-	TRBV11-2	TGTGCCAGCAGCCCCGCCGGCGGGAGGGCTACCGGGGAGCTGTTTTTT	CASSPAGGRATGELFF
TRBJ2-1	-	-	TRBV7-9	TGTGCCAGCAGCCCGCGGGACATTAGCCGCTCCTACAATGAGCAGTTCTTC	CASSPRDISRSYNEQFF
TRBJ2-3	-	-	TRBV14	TGTGCCAGCAGCGGGGGCGATACGCAGTATTTT	CASSGGDTQYF
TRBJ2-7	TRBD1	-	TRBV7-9	TGTGCCAGCAGCTCACCGGGACAGGAGTACGAGCAGTACTTC	CASSSPGQEYEQYF
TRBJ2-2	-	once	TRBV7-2	TGTGCCAGCAGTTTTATATCCAACACCGGGGAGCTGTTTTTT	CASSFISNTGELFF